The rows below give T cell receptor beta chains drawn from one sample of a study of blood T cell repertoires in COVID-19. Produced via immunoSEQ multiplex PCR; TCRdb's table is partial and in-frame only. The repertoire holds approximately 670,000 clones, with about 87% as singletons. The sequenced sample consisted of peripheral blood. These receptors originate from a woman aged 18-35 years with acute or convalescent COVID-19. CDR3s include the opening cysteine and the closing phenylalanine or tryptophan. The D gene is left open where the match is weak. A clone size is listed for some rows: how often the clone was seen (once, few, many), or a class if it is expanded.

d_gene | j_gene | v_gene | abundance | CDR3aa | CDR3nt
- | TRBJ1-1 | TRBV7-2 | - | CASSLEFSNTEAFF | TGTGCCAGCAGCTTAGAGTTCAGTAACACTGAAGCTTTCTTT
- | TRBJ2-7 | TRBV5-5 | - | CASSLRQFDYEQYF | TGTGCCAGCAGCCTTAGACAGTTCGACTACGAGCAGTACTTC
- | TRBJ2-1 | TRBV6-6 | - | CASSSGDARSYNEQFF | TGTGCCAGCAGCTCGGGGGACGCCCGCTCCTACAATGAGCAGTTCTTC
TRBD2 | TRBJ2-3 | TRBV7-9 | - | CASSLGLPRTDTQYF | TGTGCCAGCAGCTTGGGACTACCCCGCACAGATACGCAGTATTTT
- | TRBJ1-2 | TRBV12-3/TRBV12-4 | - | CASRTSYRAGYTF | TGTGCCAGCAGGACGAGCTACAGGGCTGGCTACACCTTC
- | TRBJ2-3 | TRBV11-3 | - | CASSRTGYTDTQYF | TGTGCCAGCAGTCGTACAGGGTATACAGATACGCAGTATTTT
TRBD1 | TRBJ1-1 | TRBV5-4 | few | CASSSSQGVTEAFF | TGTGCCAGCAGCTCATCCCAGGGGGTCACTGAAGCTTTCTTT
TRBD2 | TRBJ2-2 | TRBV9 | - | CASSVDPRGGAPGELFF | TGTGCCAGCAGCGTAGATCCGCGGGGGGGGGCCCCCGGGGAGCTGTTTTTT
- | TRBJ1-3 | TRBV5-1 | - | CASAPTRVGGNTIYF | TGCGCCAGCGCCCCGACCAGGGTAGGAGGAAACACCATATATTTT
- | TRBJ2-1 | TRBV11-2 | - | CASSHGQNNEQFF | TGTGCCAGCAGCCACGGACAGAACAATGAGCAGTTCTTC
TRBD1 | TRBJ2-7 | TRBV7-6 | - | CASSLSLGDRDEQYF | TGTGCCAGCAGCCTCTCGCTAGGGGACAGGGACGAGCAGTACTTC
TRBD2 | TRBJ2-7 | TRBV7-8 | - | CASSPGLAEIYEQYF | TGTGCCAGCAGCCCGGGACTAGCGGAGATATACGAGCAGTACTTC
- | TRBJ1-1 | TRBV10-3 | once | CAISEGGGYTEAFF | TGTGCCATCAGTGAAGGGGGGGGATACACTGAAGCTTTCTTT
- | TRBJ2-1 | TRBV6-1 | many | CASSEEGGGAGEQFF | TGTGCCAGCAGTGAAGAAGGTGGGGGGGCCGGTGAGCAGTTCTTC
TRBD1 | TRBJ1-2 | TRBV9 | few | CASSVFRDRGYGYTF | TGTGCCAGCAGCGTCTTCCGGGACAGGGGCTATGGCTACACCTTC
- | TRBJ2-3 | TRBV7-9 | - | CASSLVAGAGTDTQYF | TGTGCCAGCAGCTTAGTAGCAGGGGCCGGTACAGATACGCAGTATTTT
TRBD1 | TRBJ1-5 | TRBV6-5 | - | CASTRGQGANQPQHF | TGTGCCAGCACCCGGGGACAGGGGGCAAATCAGCCCCAGCATTTT
- | TRBJ1-1 | TRBV29-1 | - | CSAVRNTEAFF | TGCAGCGCCGTGCGGAACACTGAAGCTTTCTTT
- | TRBJ1-1 | TRBV19 | - | CATQHRENTEAFF | TGTGCCACCCAACACAGGGAGAACACTGAAGCTTTCTTT
- | TRBJ1-5 | TRBV7-9 | once | CASSLGGFNQPQHF | TGTGCCAGCAGCTTAGGAGGGTTTAATCAGCCCCAGCATTTT
TRBD1 | TRBJ2-3 | TRBV6-6 | - | CASSQDRGDTQYF | TGTGCCAGCAGCCAAGACAGGGGAGATACGCAGTATTTT
TRBD2 | TRBJ2-1 | TRBV7-3 | - | CASSPRERGGPKDNEQFF | TGTGCCAGCAGCCCCAGGGAGCGGGGGGGCCCAAAAGACAATGAGCAGTTCTTC
TRBD2 | TRBJ2-7 | TRBV3-1/TRBV3-2 | - | CASSQARLAGVLYEQYF | TGTGCCAGCAGCCAAGCCAGACTAGCGGGGGTGCTGTACGAGCAGTACTTC
TRBD2 | TRBJ2-5 | TRBV6-5 | - | CASSYQAGEFQETQYF | TGTGCCAGCAGTTACCAGGCGGGGGAATTTCAAGAGACCCAGTACTTC
TRBD1 | TRBJ1-1 | TRBV4-1 | - | CASSQGQGALNTEAFF | TGCGCCAGCAGCCAAGGACAGGGGGCTTTGAACACTGAAGCTTTCTTT
- | TRBJ2-5 | TRBV11-2 | - | CASSPFGPGETQYF | TGTGCCAGCAGCCCTTTCGGGCCGGGGGAGACCCAGTACTTC
TRBD1 | TRBJ1-2 | TRBV28 | - | CASTTTGGNYGYTF | TGTGCCAGCACTACGACAGGGGGGAACTATGGCTACACCTTC
TRBD2 | TRBJ2-5 | TRBV3-1/TRBV3-2 | - | CASSHSAGGKETQYF | TGTGCCAGCAGCCATAGCGCGGGGGGTAAAGAGACCCAGTACTTC
- | TRBJ2-6 | TRBV28 | - | CASSLRNSGANVLTF | TGTGCCAGCAGTTTGCGGAACTCTGGGGCCAACGTCCTGACTTTC
- | TRBJ1-3 | TRBV5-5 | once | CASSVYGDSGNTIYF | TGTGCCAGCAGCGTCTACGGGGACTCTGGAAACACCATATATTTT
- | TRBJ1-2 | TRBV5-1 | once | CASSPGEASYGYTF | TGCGCCAGCAGCCCGGGGGAGGCTAGCTATGGCTACACCTTC
- | TRBJ2-7 | TRBV6-5 | - | CASSSRTSGDYEQYF | TGTGCCAGCAGTTCACGAACTTCCGGGGACTACGAGCAGTACTTC
TRBD1 | TRBJ1-4 | TRBV6-5 | - | CASKTGQGNEKLFF | TGTGCCAGCAAGACGGGACAGGGAAATGAAAAACTGTTTTTT
TRBD1 | TRBJ1-2 | TRBV5-4 | few | CASSLVFGTGLSNYGYTF | TGTGCCAGCAGCTTGGTGTTCGGGACAGGACTTTCTAACTATGGCTACACCTTC
- | TRBJ1-2 | TRBV6-5 | once | CASRSDLNGYTF | TGTGCCAGCAGATCCGACTTGAATGGCTACACCTTC
- | TRBJ2-7 | TRBV6-1 | - | CASSDGGGSLYEQYF | TGTGCCAGCAGTGATGGGGGCGGGTCGCTCTACGAGCAGTACTTC
TRBD1 | TRBJ1-2 | TRBV19 | - | CASSIGDRGQGYTF | TGTGCCAGTAGTATAGGGGACAGGGGGCAGGGCTACACCTTC
TRBD1 | TRBJ1-2 | TRBV27 | - | CASSPHRDRYYGYTF | TGTGCCAGTTCACCGCACCGGGACAGATACTATGGCTACACCTTC
- | TRBJ2-7 | TRBV30 | once | CACPGEQGEQYF | TGTGCCTGCCCGGGGGAGCAGGGCGAGCAGTACTTC
- | TRBJ2-7 | TRBV19 | - | CASSISAAGVGSYEQYF | TGTGCCAGTAGTATTAGCGCTGCCGGGGTAGGATCCTACGAGCAGTACTTC
TRBD1 | TRBJ1-2 | TRBV5-1 | - | CASSFNAPGQGNHGYTF | TGCGCCAGCAGCTTCAACGCCCCCGGACAGGGGAACCATGGCTACACCTTC
TRBD1 | TRBJ1-2 | TRBV7-8 | - | CASSGRDRFNYGYTF | TGTGCCAGCAGCGGCCGGGACAGGTTTAACTATGGCTACACCTTC
TRBD1 | TRBJ1-1 | TRBV15 | - | CATSSPQGWNTEAFF | TGTGCCACCAGCAGCCCACAGGGGTGGAACACTGAAGCTTTCTTT
- | TRBJ1-2 | TRBV6-5 | - | CASTSSWGPNYGYTF | TGTGCCAGCACGAGTAGCTGGGGGCCCAACTATGGCTACACCTTC
- | TRBJ1-5 | TRBV3-1/TRBV3-2 | few | CASGRGRGGDNQPQHF | TGTGCCAGCGGAAGAGGTCGGGGAGGGGACAATCAGCCCCAGCATTTT
- | TRBJ1-6 | TRBV13 | - | CASSLVGRGGNSPLHF | TGTGCCAGCAGCTTAGTGGGGAGGGGGGGGAATTCACCCCTCCACTTT
- | TRBJ1-6 | TRBV5-1 | - | CASSYDRLGSYNSPLHF | TGCGCCAGCAGCTACGACAGATTAGGTTCCTATAATTCACCCCTCCACTTT
- | TRBJ2-7 | TRBV10-2 | - | CASRGPGSGEQYF | TGCGCCAGCAGAGGTCCAGGGTCCGGTGAGCAGTACTTC
- | TRBJ2-2 | TRBV5-1 | - | CASSFYGNTGELFF | TGCGCCAGCAGCTTTTACGGGAACACCGGGGAGCTGTTTTTT
TRBD1 | TRBJ1-5 | TRBV6-1 | few | CASSEKEGAGQPQHF | TGTGCCAGCAGTGAAAAGGAGGGGGCGGGTCAGCCCCAGCATTTT
TRBD1 | TRBJ1-2 | TRBV3-1/TRBV3-2 | - | CASSQVGQGIFYTF | TGTGCCAGCAGCCAAGTGGGACAGGGTATCTTCTACACCTTC
- | TRBJ1-6 | TRBV19 | few | CASRVGVEGSPLHF | TGTGCCAGTCGCGTGGGGGTGGAGGGTTCACCCCTCCACTTT